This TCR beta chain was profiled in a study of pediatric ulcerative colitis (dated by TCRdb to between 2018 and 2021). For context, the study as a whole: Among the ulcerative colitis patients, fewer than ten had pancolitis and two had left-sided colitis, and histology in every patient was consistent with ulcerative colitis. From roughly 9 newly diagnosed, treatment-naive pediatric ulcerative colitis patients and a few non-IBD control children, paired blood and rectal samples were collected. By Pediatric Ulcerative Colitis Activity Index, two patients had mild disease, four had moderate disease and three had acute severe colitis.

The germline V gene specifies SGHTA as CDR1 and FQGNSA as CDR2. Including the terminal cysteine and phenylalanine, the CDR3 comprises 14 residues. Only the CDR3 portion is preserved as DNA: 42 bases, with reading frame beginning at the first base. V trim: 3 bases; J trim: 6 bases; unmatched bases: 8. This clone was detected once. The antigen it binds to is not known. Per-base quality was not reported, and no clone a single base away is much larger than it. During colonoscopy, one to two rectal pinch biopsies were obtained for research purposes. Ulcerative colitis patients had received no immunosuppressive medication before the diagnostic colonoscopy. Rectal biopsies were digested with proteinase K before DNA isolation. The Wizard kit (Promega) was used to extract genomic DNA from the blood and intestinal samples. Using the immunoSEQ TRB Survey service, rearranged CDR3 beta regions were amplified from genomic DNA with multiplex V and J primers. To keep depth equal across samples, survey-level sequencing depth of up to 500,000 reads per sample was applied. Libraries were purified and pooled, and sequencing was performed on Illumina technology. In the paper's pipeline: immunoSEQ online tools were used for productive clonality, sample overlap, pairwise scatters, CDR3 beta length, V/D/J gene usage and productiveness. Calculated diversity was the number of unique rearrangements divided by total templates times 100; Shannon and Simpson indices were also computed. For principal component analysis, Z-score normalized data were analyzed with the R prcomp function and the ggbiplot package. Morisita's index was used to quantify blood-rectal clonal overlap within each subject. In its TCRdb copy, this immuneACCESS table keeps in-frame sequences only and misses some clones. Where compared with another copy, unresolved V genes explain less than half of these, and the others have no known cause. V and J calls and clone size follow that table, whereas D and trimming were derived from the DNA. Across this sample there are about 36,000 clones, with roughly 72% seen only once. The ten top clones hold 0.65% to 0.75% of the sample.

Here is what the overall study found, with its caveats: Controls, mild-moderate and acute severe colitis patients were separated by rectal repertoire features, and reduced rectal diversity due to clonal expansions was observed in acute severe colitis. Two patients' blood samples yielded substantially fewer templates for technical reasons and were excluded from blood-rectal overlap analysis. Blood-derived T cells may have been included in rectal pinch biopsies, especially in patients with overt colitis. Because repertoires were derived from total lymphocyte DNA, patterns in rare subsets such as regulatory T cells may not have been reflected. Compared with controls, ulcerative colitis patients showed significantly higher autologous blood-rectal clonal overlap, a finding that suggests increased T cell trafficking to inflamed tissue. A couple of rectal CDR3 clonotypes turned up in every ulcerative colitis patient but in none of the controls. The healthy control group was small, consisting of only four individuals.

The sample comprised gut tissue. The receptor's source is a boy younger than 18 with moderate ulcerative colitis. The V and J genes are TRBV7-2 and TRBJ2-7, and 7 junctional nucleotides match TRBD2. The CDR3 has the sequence CASSFSWSGTEQYF. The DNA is TGTGCCAGCAGCTTCTCGTGGAGCGGGACCGAGCAGTACTTC.